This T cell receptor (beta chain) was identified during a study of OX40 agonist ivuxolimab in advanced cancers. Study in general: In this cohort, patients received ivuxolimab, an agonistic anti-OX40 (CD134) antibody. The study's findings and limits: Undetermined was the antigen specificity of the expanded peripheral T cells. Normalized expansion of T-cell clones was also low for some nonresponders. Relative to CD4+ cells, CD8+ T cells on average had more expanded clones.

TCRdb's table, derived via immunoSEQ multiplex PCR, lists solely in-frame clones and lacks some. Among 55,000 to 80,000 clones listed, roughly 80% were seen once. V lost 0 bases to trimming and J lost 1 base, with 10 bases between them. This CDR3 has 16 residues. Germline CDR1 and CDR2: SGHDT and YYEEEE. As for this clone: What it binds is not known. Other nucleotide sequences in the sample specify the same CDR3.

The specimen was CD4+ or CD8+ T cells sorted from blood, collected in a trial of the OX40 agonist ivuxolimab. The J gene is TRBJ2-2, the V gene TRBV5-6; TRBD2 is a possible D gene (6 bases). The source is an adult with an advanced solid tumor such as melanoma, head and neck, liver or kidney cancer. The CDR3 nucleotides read TGTGCCAGCAGCTTGGGGAGGAGGGGGAACACCGGGGAGCTGTTTTTT. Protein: CASSLGRRGNTGELFF. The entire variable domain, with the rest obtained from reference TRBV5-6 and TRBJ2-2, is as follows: DAGVTQSPTHLIKTRGQQVTLRCSPKSGHDTVSWYQQALGQGPQFIFQYYEEEERQRGNFPDRFSGHQFPNYSSELNVNALLLGDSALYLCASSLGRRGNTGELFFGEGSRLTVL.